This T cell receptor beta chain stems from a study of T cell repertoires in cytomegalovirus infection. Study outcomes and limitations: Of the TCR beta families, the public ones yielded a cumulative frequency that identified carriers of CMV plus the relevant HLA.

Of note for this clonotype: Antigen specificity is unknown.

TCRdb processed the reads anew with MiXCR; each CDR3 protein has one entry. In the table there are about 530,000 distinct CDR3 sequences, more than 20% of which are singletons. This CDR3 region has 14 residues. The V end lost 8 bases, the J end lost 5 bases, and 18 bases lay between the germline ends. The sequenced sample was PBMCs. The receptor was isolated from a human donor in good health (CMV status not recorded). Some clones in this sample may be carry-over from other donors' samples. V usage is TRBV12-3 or TRBV12-4 and J usage is TRBJ1-2; maybe TRBD1 (5 bases). CDR3 amino acids: CASGLQDIGYGYTF. In nucleotides, the CDR3 is TGTGCCAGCGGATTACAGGACATTGGGTATGGCTACACCTTC.